This TCR beta chain originates from a study of response to subunit inactivated influenza vaccine. Study observations and caveats: Authors proposed each seasonal influenza vaccination draws in few new T cells.

A note on this clonotype: Its antigen is unknown.

TCRdb fed the RT-PCR reads into MiXCR, producing one record per CDR3 protein. The sample includes 490,000 or so distinct CDR3 sequences, about 8% of them seen just once. Sequenced material: PBMCs from blood, taken about 24 months after vaccination. This sequence originates from a man aged 50 to 69 who received an inactivated influenza vaccine.

CDR3 amino acids: CSAPQWDRVYNEQFF. The CDR3 bases are TGCAGTGCTCCCCAATGGGACAGGGTCTACAATGAGCAGTTCTTC. The chain couples TRBV20-1 to TRBJ2-1; 9 nucleotides line up with TRBD1. This CDR3 is built from 15 residues. The germline CDR1 and CDR2 sequences are DFQATT and SNEGSKA (reference sequence). The J segment lost 3 bases and the V segment lost 5 bases, leaving 8 bases of the junction unmatched.